This T cell receptor (beta chain) originates from a study of T cells after yellow fever vaccination. Template switching by 5'RACE produced TCR cDNA, adding a universal primer site and UMIs. TCRdb processed the 5' RACE reads anew with MiXCR; each CDR3 protein has one entry. The sample shows about 320,000 distinct CDR3 sequences, around 7% of them seen only once. About this clonotype: Its antigen remains unidentified.

V gave up 4 bases and J gave up 2 bases; unmatched junction bases: 9. The CDR3 is 15 amino acids. The germline V gene encodes CDR1 SGDLS and CDR2 YYNGEE. General observations from the study: Just a small share of clonotypes turned up in the CD4 compartment as well as the CD8 compartment. Reappearance after the booster was seen for most primary-vaccination clones, at 95% to 97% CD4 and roughly 90% CD8.

The specimen comprised PBMCs, sampled more than 40 days after the first yellow fever vaccination. The source is a man aged 18 to 29 who received the YFV17D yellow fever vaccine. The chain has TRBV9 and TRBJ2-7; TRBD1 matches at 7 bases. The CDR3 DNA reads TGTGCCAGCAGCCCTCAGAACAGGGGACCCTACGAGCAGTACTTC. This gives the protein CASSPQNRGPYEQYF.